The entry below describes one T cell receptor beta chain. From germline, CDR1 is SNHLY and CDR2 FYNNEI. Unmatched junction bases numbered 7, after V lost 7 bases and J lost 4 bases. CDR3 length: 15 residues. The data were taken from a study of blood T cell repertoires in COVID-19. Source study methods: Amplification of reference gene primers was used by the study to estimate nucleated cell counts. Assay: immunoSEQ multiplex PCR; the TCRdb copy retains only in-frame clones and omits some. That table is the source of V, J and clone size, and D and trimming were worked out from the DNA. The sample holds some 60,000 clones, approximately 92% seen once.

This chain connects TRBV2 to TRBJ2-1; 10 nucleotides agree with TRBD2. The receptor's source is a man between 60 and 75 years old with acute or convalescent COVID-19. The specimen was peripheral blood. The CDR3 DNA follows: TGTGCCAGCACCTCCGGGACTAGCGTATACAATGAGCAGTTCTTC. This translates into CASTSGTSVYNEQFF.